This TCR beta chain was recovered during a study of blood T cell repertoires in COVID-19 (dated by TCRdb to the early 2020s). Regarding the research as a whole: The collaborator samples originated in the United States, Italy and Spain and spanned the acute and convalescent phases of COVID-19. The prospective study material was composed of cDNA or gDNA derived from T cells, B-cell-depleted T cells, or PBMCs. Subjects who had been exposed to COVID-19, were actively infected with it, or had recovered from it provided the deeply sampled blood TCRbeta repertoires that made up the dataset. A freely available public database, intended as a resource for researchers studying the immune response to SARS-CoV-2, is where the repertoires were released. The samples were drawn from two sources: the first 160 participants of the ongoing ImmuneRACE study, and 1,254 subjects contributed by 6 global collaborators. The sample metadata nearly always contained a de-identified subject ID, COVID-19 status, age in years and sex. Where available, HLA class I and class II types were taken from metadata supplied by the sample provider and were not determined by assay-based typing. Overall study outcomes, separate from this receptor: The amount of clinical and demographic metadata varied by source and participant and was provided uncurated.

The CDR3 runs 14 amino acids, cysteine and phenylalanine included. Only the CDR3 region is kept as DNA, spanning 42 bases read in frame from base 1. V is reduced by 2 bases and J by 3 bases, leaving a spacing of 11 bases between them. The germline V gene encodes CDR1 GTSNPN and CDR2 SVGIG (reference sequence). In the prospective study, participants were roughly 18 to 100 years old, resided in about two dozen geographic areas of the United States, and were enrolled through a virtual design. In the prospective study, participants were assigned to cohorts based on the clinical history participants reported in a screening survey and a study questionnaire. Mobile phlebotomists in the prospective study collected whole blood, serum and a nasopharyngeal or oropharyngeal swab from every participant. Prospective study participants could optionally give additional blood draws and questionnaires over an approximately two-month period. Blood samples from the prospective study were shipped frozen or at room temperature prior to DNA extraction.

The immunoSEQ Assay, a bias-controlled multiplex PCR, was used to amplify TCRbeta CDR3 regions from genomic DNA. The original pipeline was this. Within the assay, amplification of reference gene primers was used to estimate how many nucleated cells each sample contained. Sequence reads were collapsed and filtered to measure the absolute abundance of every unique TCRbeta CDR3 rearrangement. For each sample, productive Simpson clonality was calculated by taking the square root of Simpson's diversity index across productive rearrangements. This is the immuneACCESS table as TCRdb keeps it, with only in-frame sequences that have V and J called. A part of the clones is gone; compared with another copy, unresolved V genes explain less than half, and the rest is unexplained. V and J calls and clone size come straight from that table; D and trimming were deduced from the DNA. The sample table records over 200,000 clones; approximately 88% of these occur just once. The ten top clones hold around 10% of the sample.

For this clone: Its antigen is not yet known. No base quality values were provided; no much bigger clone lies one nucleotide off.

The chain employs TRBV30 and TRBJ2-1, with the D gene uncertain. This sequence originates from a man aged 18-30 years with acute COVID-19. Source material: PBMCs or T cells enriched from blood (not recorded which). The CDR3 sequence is CAWSRQVLYNEQFF. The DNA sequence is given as TGTGCCTGGAGTCGGCAGGTTCTCTACAATGAGCAGTTCTTC.